Listed below are T cell receptor beta chains from one sample, sequenced in a study of blood T cell repertoires in COVID-19. This table comes from immunoSEQ multiplex PCR, and its TCRdb copy is limited to in-frame clones, with some not included. This table holds about 220,000 clones, 82% found once. Material for sequencing was peripheral blood. These receptor sequences come from a woman aged 70-85 years with COVID-19, enrolled during active disease. Both conserved end residues are trimmed from each CDR3. Each record gives: J gene, CDR3 length, V gene, CDR3 protein.

>TRBJ2-3|13|TRBV9
ASSALAESTDTQY
>TRBJ2-1|12|TRBV6-5
ASSNQGISNEQF
>TRBJ2-3|10|TRBV12-3/TRBV12-4
ASSFTRDTQY
>TRBJ2-2|15|TRBV5-4
ASSHTVKSGSPGELF
>TRBJ2-1|16|TRBV19
ASSIGLAGGFYYNEQF
>TRBJ2-7|10|TRBV15
ATSRDQTSQY
>TRBJ2-1|13|TRBV10-3
AISEGLAGKNEQF
>TRBJ1-2|13|TRBV6-5
ASSPQVASTYGYT
>TRBJ2-3|12|TRBV9
ASSPRDSSGTQY
>TRBJ1-2|12|TRBV5-1
ASSPGGGTYGYT
>TRBJ1-1|13|TRBV4-1
ASSQERGRNTEAF
>TRBJ1-4|16|TRBV5-1
ASSFNSGTSATNEKLF
>TRBJ1-1|11|TRBV30
AWSLADLPAAF
>TRBJ2-1|11|TRBV6-5
ASSSNRGNEQF
>TRBJ2-7|15|TRBV27
ASSLHLEGAGTYEQY
>TRBJ1-2|15|TRBV28
ASSLYSIGTGVNGYT
>TRBJ1-6|11|TRBV14
ASSGGGHSPLH
>TRBJ2-3|10|TRBV19
ASRSSTDTQY
>TRBJ2-6|16|TRBV24-1
ATSDPGQGASGANVLT
>TRBJ1-2|12|TRBV15
ATSSDDRVPGYT
>TRBJ1-2|13|TRBV4-1
ASSQALGRQYGYT
>TRBJ1-2|11|TRBV25-1
ASNPTGNYGYT
>TRBJ2-1|12|TRBV7-3
ASSLGLASNEQF
>TRBJ1-2|10|TRBV28
ASTQPDGGYT
>TRBJ2-7|11|TRBV6-5
ASSTVQAYEQY
>TRBJ2-7|13|TRBV28
ASTSPSGPFGEQY
>TRBJ1-5|13|TRBV6-6
ASSPDRINNQPQH
>TRBJ1-5|12|TRBV19
ASMSRGIDQPQH
>TRBJ1-2|12|TRBV19
ASSTTGGGYGYT
>TRBJ2-7|12|TRBV6-5
ASSYSSLANEQY
>TRBJ2-2|12|TRBV7-2
ASSQGRVTGELF
>TRBJ1-1|14|TRBV21-1
ASRLGQVEGNTEAF
>TRBJ2-3|12|TRBV3-1/TRBV3-2
ASSSLAGVGTQY
>TRBJ1-1|13|TRBV5-4
ASSLGSLGDTEAF
>TRBJ1-1|11|TRBV19
ASSITGHPATF
>TRBJ2-7|11|TRBV30
AWALAGGYEQY
>TRBJ1-5|12|TRBV3-1/TRBV3-2
ASSQQLGGQPQH
>TRBJ2-7|13|TRBV9
ASSALAGGPNEQY
>TRBJ1-2|10|TRBV28
ASSSGTGQDT
>TRBJ2-1|14|TRBV7-9
ASSDPRGTSYNEQF
>TRBJ1-1|12|TRBV4-3
ASSRRGPGTEAF
>TRBJ1-3|13|TRBV11-2
ASTPTAYSGNTIY
>TRBJ1-2|10|TRBV9
ASSGDFGAST
>TRBJ2-3|14|TRBV28
ASSFQRGPSTDTQY
>TRBJ1-2|12|TRBV6-6
ASRWTGGSYGYT
>TRBJ1-5|13|TRBV6-2/TRBV6-3
ASSTRPRGNQPQH
>TRBJ1-1|11|TRBV3-1/TRBV3-2
ASSHQEDTEAF
>TRBJ2-7|14|TRBV4-1
ASSQDAGTSTRGQY
>TRBJ2-5|12|TRBV10-1
ASSPRTGFGTQY
>TRBJ2-7|10|TRBV2
ASSRDRSRNS